The rows below give T cell receptor beta chains drawn from one sample of a study of blood T cell repertoires in COVID-19. The repertoire was sequenced with immunoSEQ multiplex PCR; TCRdb's copy has only in-frame clones and lacks some. The data show about 480,000 clones, 70% to 90% seen once. The source material was PBMCs or T cells enriched from blood (not recorded which). The source is a middle-aged woman who had recovered from COVID-19. CDR3s include the opening cysteine and the closing phenylalanine or tryptophan. Each record gives: clone size, J gene, V gene, D gene, CDR3 protein, CDR3 DNA. A D gene is named only where the DNA matches it firmly. Not all rows give a size; the values are once, few, many and, for expanded clones, a class.

>-|TRBJ2-7|TRBV5-1|TRBD2
CASSLNAGGTYEQYF
TGCGCCAGCAGCCTCAACGCGGGAGGAACCTACGAGCAGTACTTC
>-|TRBJ2-7|TRBV5-6|-
CASSRREAYEQYF
TGTGCCAGCAGCCGCAGGGAGGCCTACGAGCAGTACTTC
>-|TRBJ2-1|TRBV14|-
CASSQAGRVGNEQFF
TGTGCCAGCAGCCAAGCGGGCAGGGTGGGCAATGAGCAGTTCTTC
>-|TRBJ2-6|TRBV3-1/TRBV3-2|TRBD2
CASNLAGVGANVLTF
TGTGCCAGCAACCTAGCGGGAGTAGGGGCCAACGTCCTGACTTTC
>-|TRBJ2-1|TRBV10-1|TRBD2
CASSVYASGETNEQFF
TGCGCCAGCAGTGTTTACGCTAGCGGGGAGACCAATGAGCAGTTCTTC
>-|TRBJ1-1|TRBV19|TRBD1
CASSISLRDRYNTEAFF
TGTGCCAGTAGTATTTCCCTCCGGGACAGATATAACACTGAAGCTTTCTTT
>few|TRBJ1-2|TRBV14|-
CASSQVAQFYGYTF
TGTGCCAGCAGCCAAGTTGCACAGTTCTATGGCTACACCTTC
>-|TRBJ2-3|TRBV29-1|TRBD1
CSVKGQGPTDTQYF
TGCAGCGTTAAGGGACAGGGACCCACAGATACGCAGTATTTT
>once|TRBJ1-1|TRBV28|TRBD1
CASSSSDGTVNTEAFF
TGTGCCAGCAGTAGCAGCGATGGGACAGTGAACACTGAAGCTTTCTTT
>-|TRBJ1-1|TRBV19|-
CASSRLQPTNTEAFF
TGTGCCAGTAGTAGGCTGCAACCAACGAACACTGAAGCTTTCTTT
>-|TRBJ1-1|TRBV11-2|-
CASSLGRMNTEAFF
TGTGCCAGCAGCTTAGGCAGAATGAACACTGAAGCTTTCTTT
>-|TRBJ2-1|TRBV4-2|TRBD2
CASSQERGRQFF
TGTGCCAGCAGCCAAGAGCGCGGGAGGCAGTTCTTC
>-|TRBJ2-5|TRBV5-1|-
CASSSGPDGRETQYF
TGCGCCAGCAGCTCAGGACCGGATGGGAGGGAGACCCAGTACTTC
>-|TRBJ2-3|TRBV6-5|TRBD2
CASRRTSPDTQYF
TGTGCCAGCAGGCGGACTAGCCCAGATACGCAGTATTTT
>-|TRBJ2-7|TRBV6-5|TRBD1
CASSQGQTLYEQYF
TGTGCCAGCAGCCAGGGACAGACTCTCTACGAGCAGTACTTC
>-|TRBJ1-5|TRBV7-2|-
CASSRGGTGSNQPQHF
TGTGCCAGCAGCCGGGGGGGGACGGGTAGCAATCAGCCCCAGCATTTT
>-|TRBJ1-2|TRBV7-2|TRBD1
CASSPRQGANYGYTF
TGTGCCAGCAGCCCGAGGCAGGGGGCTAACTATGGCTACACCTTC
>-|TRBJ1-1|TRBV18|TRBD1
CASSPLGQMNTEAFF
TGTGCCAGCTCACCACTGGGACAGATGAACACTGAAGCTTTCTTT
>-|TRBJ1-2|TRBV3-1/TRBV3-2|-
CASSARHGPGFYGYTF
TGTGCCAGCAGCGCCCGACATGGCCCGGGGTTCTATGGCTACACCTTC
>-|TRBJ2-1|TRBV3-1/TRBV3-2|-
CASSQAPSLEQFF
TGTGCCAGCAGCCAAGCCCCCTCTCTCGAGCAGTTCTTC
>few|TRBJ2-7|TRBV2|-
CASRVKGSYEQYF
TGTGCCAGCAGGGTCAAGGGGTCCTACGAGCAGTACTTC
>-|TRBJ2-1|TRBV13|TRBD1
CASSPGQGILNEQFF
TGTGCCAGCAGCCCGGGACAGGGGATTTTGAATGAGCAGTTCTTC
>-|TRBJ2-3|TRBV27|-
CASRSPKLSTDTQYF
TGTGCCAGCAGATCACCCAAACTTAGCACAGATACGCAGTATTTT
>-|TRBJ2-7|TRBV19|-
CASSTWERNEQYF
TGTGCCAGTAGTACTTGGGAGCGGAACGAGCAGTACTTC
>once|TRBJ1-6|TRBV6-5|-
CASRPARQNSPLHF
TGTGCCAGCAGGCCCGCAAGACAGAATTCACCCCTCCACTTT
>few|TRBJ1-5|TRBV6-6|TRBD1
CASREQGNRHF
TGTGCCAGCAGGGAACAGGGGAATCGGCATTTT
>-|TRBJ2-7|TRBV19|TRBD2
CASSIRPSGSYLYEQYF
TGTGCCAGTAGTATCCGGCCTAGCGGGAGTTACCTCTACGAGCAGTACTTC
>once|TRBJ2-2|TRBV2|TRBD1
CASSLQGARAGELFF
TGTGCCAGCAGCCTACAGGGGGCGCGGGCCGGGGAGCTGTTTTTT
>-|TRBJ1-3|TRBV9|-
CASSTGGPGNTIYF
TGTGCCAGCAGCACTGGAGGCCCCGGAAACACCATATATTTT
>few|TRBJ1-1|TRBV27|-
CASSLSGGRAEAFF
TGTGCCAGCAGTTTATCAGGGGGTAGGGCTGAAGCTTTCTTT
>-|TRBJ2-3|TRBV6-4|TRBD2
CASSDSAGGGNTQYF
TGTGCCAGCAGTGACTCTGCGGGAGGAGGAAATACGCAGTATTTT
>few|TRBJ1-1|TRBV18|TRBD1
CASSPRTGEAFF
TGTGCCAGCTCACCACGGACAGGGGAAGCTTTCTTT
>-|TRBJ1-6|TRBV7-7|-
CASTRAGRQTSPRNSPLHF
TGTGCCAGCACCCGCGCGGGACGCCAGACGTCACCACGGAATTCACCCCTCCACTTT
>-|TRBJ2-2|TRBV29-1|TRBD1
CSVGGQVRTGELFF
TGCAGCGTGGGTGGACAGGTCCGCACCGGGGAGCTGTTTTTT
>-|TRBJ2-3|TRBV21-1|-
CASSKALRGGHTDTQYF
TGTGCCAGCAGCAAAGCGCTCCGCGGGGGACACACAGATACGCAGTATTTT
>-|TRBJ2-7|TRBV2|-
CASSVNWRYEQYF
TGTGCCAGCAGTGTTAATTGGCGGTACGAGCAGTACTTC
>-|TRBJ1-1|TRBV7-9|-
CASSWGGGTEAFF
TGTGCCAGCAGCTGGGGGGGAGGAACTGAAGCTTTCTTT
>-|TRBJ2-7|TRBV12-3/TRBV12-4|TRBD1
CASSLTGGEQYF
TGTGCCAGCAGTTTAACAGGGGGCGAGCAGTACTTC
>-|TRBJ1-1|TRBV2|TRBD1
CASTGQGNTEAFF
TGTGCCAGCACGGGACAGGGAAACACTGAAGCTTTCTTT
>-|TRBJ1-2|TRBV7-9|-
CASSLPAGGGGYTF
TGTGCCAGCAGCTTACCCGCGGGAGGGGGTGGCTACACCTTC